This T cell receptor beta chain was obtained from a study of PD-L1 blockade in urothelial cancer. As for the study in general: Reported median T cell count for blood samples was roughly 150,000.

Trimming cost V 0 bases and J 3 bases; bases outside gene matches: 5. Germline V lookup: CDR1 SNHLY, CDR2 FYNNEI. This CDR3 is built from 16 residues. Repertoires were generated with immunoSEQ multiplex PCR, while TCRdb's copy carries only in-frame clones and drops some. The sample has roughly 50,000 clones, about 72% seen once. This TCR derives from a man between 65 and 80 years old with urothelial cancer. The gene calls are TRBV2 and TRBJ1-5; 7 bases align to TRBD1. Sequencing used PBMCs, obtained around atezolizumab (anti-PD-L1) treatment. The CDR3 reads CASSEAGQRSNQPQHF. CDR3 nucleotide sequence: TGTGCCAGCAGTGAAGCGGGACAGCGCTCCAATCAGCCCCAGCATTTT.